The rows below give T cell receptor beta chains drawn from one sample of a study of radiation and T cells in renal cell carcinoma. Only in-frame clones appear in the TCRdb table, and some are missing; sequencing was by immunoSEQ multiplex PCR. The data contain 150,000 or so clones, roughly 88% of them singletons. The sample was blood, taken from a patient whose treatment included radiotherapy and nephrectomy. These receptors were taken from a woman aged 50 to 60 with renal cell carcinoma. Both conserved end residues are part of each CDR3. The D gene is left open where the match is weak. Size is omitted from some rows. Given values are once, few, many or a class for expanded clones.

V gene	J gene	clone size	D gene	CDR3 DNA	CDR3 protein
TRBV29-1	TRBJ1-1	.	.	TGCAGCGTTGAAGAAAAGGTCGGGAACACTGAAGCTTTCTTT	CSVEEKVGNTEAFF
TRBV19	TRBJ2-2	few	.	TGTGCCAGTAGTATAGGAGGGTGGCCCGGGGAGCTGTTTTTT	CASSIGGWPGELFF
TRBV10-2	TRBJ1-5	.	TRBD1	TGCGCCAGCGTCCGGGACAGGGATCAGCCCCAGCATTTT	CASVRDRDQPQHF
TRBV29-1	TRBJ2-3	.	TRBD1	TGCAGCGTTGGGACAGGCTCAGATACGCAGTATTTT	CSVGTGSDTQYF
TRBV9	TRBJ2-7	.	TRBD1	TGTGCCAGCAGCGCAATGACAGGGGGCAACGACGAGCAGTACTTC	CASSAMTGGNDEQYF
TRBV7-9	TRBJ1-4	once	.	TGTGCCAGCAGCTTCGAGACCTCTGCAACTAATGAAAAACTGTTTTTT	CASSFETSATNEKLFF
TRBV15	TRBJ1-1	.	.	TGTGCCACCAGCAGAGATCCGGGTCGGGACATTGGGACTGAAGCTTTCTTT	CATSRDPGRDIGTEAFF
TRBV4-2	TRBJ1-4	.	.	TGTGCCAGCAGCCTCAGTGGGGGGGTTGACGAAAAACTGTTTTTT	CASSLSGGVDEKLFF
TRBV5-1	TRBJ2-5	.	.	TGCGCCAGCAGCTTGGCACAGGCAAGAGAGACCCAGTACTTC	CASSLAQARETQYF
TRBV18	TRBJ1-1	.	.	TGTGCCAGCTCAACTGGAGTGAACACTGAAGCTTTCTTT	CASSTGVNTEAFF
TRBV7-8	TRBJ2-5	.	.	TGTGCCAGCAGCTTTCATACGGGGGAGACCCAGTACTTC	CASSFHTGETQYF
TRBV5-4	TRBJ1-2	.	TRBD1	TGTGCCAGCAGCTTGTTCGGACAGGGCTTATCCCATGGCTACACCTTC	CASSLFGQGLSHGYTF
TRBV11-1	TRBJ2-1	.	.	TGTGCCAGCAGCTTAGAGGGGGGGGCGTTCAATGAGCAGTTCTTC	CASSLEGGAFNEQFF
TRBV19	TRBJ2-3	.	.	TGTGCCAGTAGTGAACAGGGTTGGGCAGATACGCAGTATTTT	CASSEQGWADTQYF
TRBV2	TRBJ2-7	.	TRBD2	TGTGCCAGCAGTGAAGCCCGACTAGCGAGCGAGCAGTACTTC	CASSEARLASEQYF
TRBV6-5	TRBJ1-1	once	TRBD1	TGTGCCAGCAGTTCCCAGTCGACAGGGCCAGGGACTGAAGCTTTCTTT	CASSSQSTGPGTEAFF
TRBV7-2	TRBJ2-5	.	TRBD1	TGTGCCAGCAGCTTAGACAGGGGGCTAGTTGAGACCCAGTACTTC	CASSLDRGLVETQYF
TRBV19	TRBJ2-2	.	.	TGTGCCAGTAGTATGCGGCAGGGCCCCGGGGAGCTGTTTTTT	CASSMRQGPGELFF
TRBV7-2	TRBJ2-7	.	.	TGTGCCAGCAGCTTAAATTATGCCGGCCCCTACGAGCAGTACTTC	CASSLNYAGPYEQYF
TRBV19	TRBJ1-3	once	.	TGTGCCACCAGGACCACATTCTCTGGAAACACCATATATTTT	CATRTTFSGNTIYF
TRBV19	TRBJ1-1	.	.	TGTGCCAGTAGTATCGAGCGGAACACTGAAGCTTTCTTT	CASSIERNTEAFF
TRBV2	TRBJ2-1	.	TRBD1	TGTGCCAGCAGGAATGGGGGACAGTCCCACAATGAGCAGTTCTTC	CASRNGGQSHNEQFF
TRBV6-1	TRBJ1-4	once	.	TGTGCCAGCAGTGACCGGGCCGCGGGGGAAAAACTGTTTTTT	CASSDRAAGEKLFF
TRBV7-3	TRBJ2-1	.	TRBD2	TGTGCCAGCAGCTTAAGCTATTCTAGCGGGGGCGCCTACAATGAGCAGTTCTTC	CASSLSYSSGGAYNEQFF
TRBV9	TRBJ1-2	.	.	TGTGCCAGCAGCGTGGATCGGGTCGGGGGCTACACCTTC	CASSVDRVGGYTF
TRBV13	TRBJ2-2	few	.	TGTGCCAGCAGCTTAGACCGTTTTAGTGACACCGGGGAGCTGTTTTTT	CASSLDRFSDTGELFF
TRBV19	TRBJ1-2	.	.	TGTGCCAGTAGTATAGCGACGGTTAGCTATGGCTACACCTTC	CASSIATVSYGYTF
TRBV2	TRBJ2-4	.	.	TGTGCCAGCTTCGGACAACTAGCCAAAAACATTCAGTACTTC	CASFGQLAKNIQYF
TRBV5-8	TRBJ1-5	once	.	TGTGCCAGCAGCCGAGGGGGGGGTAGCAATCAGCCCCAGCATTTT	CASSRGGGSNQPQHF
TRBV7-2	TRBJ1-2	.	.	TGTGCCAGCACCTTGCCGGGCAGGGGTAACTATGGCTACACCTTC	CASTLPGRGNYGYTF
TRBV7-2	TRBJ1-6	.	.	TGTGCCAGCAGCGCACCGGGACGAGGGGATTCACCCCTCCACTTT	CASSAPGRGDSPLHF
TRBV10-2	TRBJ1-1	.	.	TGCGCCAGCAAGGAGCCGGGACCAGCAATTGCTTTCTTT	CASKEPGPAIAFF
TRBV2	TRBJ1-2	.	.	TGTGCCAGCAGTCACGCCCCGCAGGGAGTTGGCTACACCTTC	CASSHAPQGVGYTF
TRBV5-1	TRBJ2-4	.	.	TGCGCCAGCAGGCCGTTCAGGGAAAACATTCAGTACTTC	CASRPFRENIQYF
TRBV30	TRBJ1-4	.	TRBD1	TGTGCCCGGGGACAGCCTAATGAAAAACTGTTTTTT	CARGQPNEKLFF
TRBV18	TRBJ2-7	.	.	TGTGCCAGCTCACCAAGGGGGGTCTACGAGCAGTACTTC	CASSPRGVYEQYF
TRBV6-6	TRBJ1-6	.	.	TGTGCCAGCAGTTACTCGTGGGGTCATTCACCCCTCCACTTT	CASSYSWGHSPLHF
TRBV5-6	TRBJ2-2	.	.	TGTGCCAGCAGGTCGCGGGGATACACCGGGGAGCTGTTTTTT	CASRSRGYTGELFF
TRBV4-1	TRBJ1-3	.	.	TGCGCCAGCAGCCAAGGGAGCAGCTTTGACACCATATATTTT	CASSQGSSFDTIYF
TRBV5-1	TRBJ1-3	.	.	TGCGCCAGCAGCCTTATTGGGAGTGGGGACCTAAACTCTGGAAACACCATATATTTT	CASSLIGSGDLNSGNTIYF
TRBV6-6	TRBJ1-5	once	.	TGTGCCAGCAGTTACTCGCCGGGACAAGGCTACCCCCAGCATTTT	CASSYSPGQGYPQHF
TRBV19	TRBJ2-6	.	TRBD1	TGTGCCAGTAGTAAGACAGGGGGCGCCTCTGGGGCCAACGTCCTGACTTTC	CASSKTGGASGANVLTF